The clone carrying this TCR beta chain appeared a few times. The hyperthyroidism patients had a new diagnosis of under 2 months' duration and were aged 18 to 65. Reliance was placed on clinical symptoms, serum thyroxine, TRAb, thyroid ultrasound and orbital computed tomography for diagnosis. The PBMCs had their origin in less than 13 ml of fresh peripheral blood. For repertoire sequencing, the TCR beta CDR3 regions were amplified from RNA transcripts. HTBI primers were employed in first-round RT-PCR, then a second-round multiplex PCR followed. TCRdb re-derived calls from the multiplex PCR reads in MiXCR, one entry per CDR3 protein. The sample includes about 620,000 distinct CDR3 sequences, 22% of them seen just once. The data originate from a study of Graves' ophthalmopathy and Graves' hyperthyroidism. For the study at large: Peripheral blood sampling occurred at initial diagnosis, before any treatment.

Germline loops: CDR1 DFQATT, CDR2 SNEGSKA (reference sequence). V lost 0 bases and J 0 bases, leaving 8 bases between the germline ends. CDR3 size: 14 residues. The chain combines TRBV20-1 with TRBJ1-1, with D possibly TRBD1 on 6 matching bases. This clonotype originated in a woman aged 18-35 years with stable Graves' hyperthyroidism. Some clones in this sample may be carry-over from other donors' samples. The specimen was peripheral blood. CDR3 loop: CSARDRGMNTEAFF. In DNA, the CDR3 is TGCAGTGCTAGAGACAGGGGTATGAACACTGAAGCTTTCTTT.